One sample yielded the 30 T cell receptor beta chains listed below, sequenced in a study of OX40 agonist ivuxolimab in advanced cancers. Libraries were prepared by immunoSEQ multiplex PCR; TCRdb keeps only in-frame clonotypes and omits some of them. The sample yields tens of thousands of clones, over 85% seen once. Sequenced material: CD4+ or CD8+ T cells sorted from blood, taken in a trial of the OX40 agonist ivuxolimab. The origin of the receptors is an adult with an advanced solid tumor such as melanoma, head and neck, liver or kidney cancer.

This clone was observed a single time. The rearrangement links TRBV27 to TRBJ2-7; a weak D match, TRBD2 (6 bases). The CDR3 runs 17 residues. V lost 4 bases and J lost 1, with 20 bases in between. CDR1 is MNHEY and CDR2 is SMNVEV in the germline V gene (reference sequence). The CDR3 DNA reads TGTGCCAGCAGTTACACAATACTAGCAAAAAGGTCCTACGAGCAGTACTTC. Amino acids: CASSYTILAKRSYEQYF.

The J gene is TRBJ2-2, the V gene TRBV6-4; no clear D gene. Trimming pared 8 bases from V and 7 bases from J, leaving 14 bases between. The CDR3 loop spans 13 amino acids. Looked up from germline, CDR1 is MRHNA and CDR2 is SNTAGT. CDR3 coding DNA: TGTGCCAGCGCTAATGGTGAGGTCGGGGAGCTGTTTTTT. Its translation is CASANGEVGELFF.

The rearrangement uses TRBV28 and TRBJ2-2; 9 nucleotides agree with TRBD1. Germline V lookup: CDR1 MDHEN, CDR2 SYDVKM. Trimming at V came to 5 bases and at J to 3 bases, leaving 7 bases not matched to a gene. The CDR3 is 16 amino acids. CDR3 bases: TGTGCCAGCAGTCTAGCCGGGACAGGGTACACCGGGGAGCTGTTTTTT. It yields the protein CASSLAGTGYTGELFF.

This clone was observed a single time. This chain connects TRBV28 to TRBJ2-5; 8 positions agree with TRBD2. V shed 2 bases, J shed 5 bases, and the junction held 7 bases outside the gene matches. Germline-derived CDR1 and CDR2 are MDHEN and SYDVKM. CDR3 length: 15 amino acids. The CDR3 DNA is TGTGCCAGCAGTTTAAAGCGGGGGTGGTATGAGACCCAGTACTTC. The encoded protein is CASSLKRGWYETQYF.

The rearrangement uses TRBV4-1 and TRBJ2-7; D not resolved. Germline CDR1 MGHRA, CDR2 YSYEKL. Trimming pared 0 bases from V and 0 bases from J, leaving 6 bases between. This CDR3 region has 14 residues. CDR3 DNA: TGCGCCAGCAGCCAAGAACCCGCCTCCTACGAGCAGTACTTC. Its translation: CASSQEPASYEQYF.

CDR3: CASSSEPGLRKNEQFF. The CDR3 DNA sequence: TGTGCCAGCAGTTCAGAGCCGGGACTGAGGAAAAATGAGCAGTTCTTC. The chain employs TRBV7-9 and TRBJ2-1, with D tentatively TRBD2 (6 bases). CDR3 length: 16 amino acids. Trimming took 6 bases from V and 7 from J, leaving 22 bases between them. From germline, CDR1 is SEHNR and CDR2 FQNEAQ (reference sequence).

This clone was counted once. This chain uses TRBV6-1 with TRBJ2-7; TRBD1 is a possible D gene (5 bases). Trimming left V 4 bases short and J 5 bases short, with 9 bases between. This CDR3 comprises 12 residues. Germline assignment: CDR1 MNHNS and CDR2 SASEGT. The CDR3 DNA reads TGTGCCAGCAGTGGGCAGGGCCACGAGCAGTACTTC. Its protein product is CASSGQGHEQYF.

J is TRBJ1-4 and V is TRBV19; D call uncertain. CDR1 and CDR2 from the germline V gene are LNHDA and SQIVND (reference sequence). V shed 4 bases and J shed 6 bases, with 12 bases lying between them. This CDR3 is 14 amino acids long. CDR3 sequence (DNA): TGTGCCAGTAGTAGGCTGGAGGGCGATGAAAAACTGTTTTTT. Protein sequence: CASSRLEGDEKLFF.

The J gene is TRBJ2-1, the V gene TRBV28; 8 nucleotides align to TRBD2. CDR3 length equals 18 residues. From germline, CDR1 is MDHEN and CDR2 SYDVKM. The V segment lost 6 bases and the J segment 4 bases; nucleotides outside the gene matches: 17. CDR3 in amino acids: CASRTLTGGARWYNEQFF. In DNA form, the CDR3 reads TGTGCCAGCAGGACGCTTACCGGGGGGGCCCGCTGGTACAATGAGCAGTTCTTC.

J is TRBJ2-7 and V is TRBV7-2; D is unclear. Germline V gene sequence: CDR1 SGHTA, CDR2 FQGNSA. This CDR3 contains 15 residues. V was shortened by 0 bases and J by 0 bases, with 9 bases between the two germline ends. DNA of the CDR3: TGTGCCAGCAGCTTAGCGGTCGGCAGCTCCTACGAGCAGTACTTC. Translated: CASSLAVGSSYEQYF.

The chain uses TRBV9 and TRBJ2-3; D possibly corresponds to TRBD2 (5 bases). CDR3 size: 14 residues. Germline V gene sequence: CDR1 SGDLS, CDR2 YYNGEE. V was shortened by 5 bases and J by 4 bases, with 14 bases between the two germline ends. The CDR3 sequence is CASSPSPPPDTQYF. CDR3 in DNA: TGTGCCAGCAGTCCTAGCCCCCCCCCAGATACGCAGTATTTT.

The chain carries TRBV25-1 and TRBJ1-6; no definite D call. From germline, CDR1 is MGHDK and CDR2 SYGVNS. The CDR3 extends over 16 amino acids. With 1 base removed from V and 6 bases from J, the gap between germline ends came to 13 bases. DNA for the CDR3: TGTGCCAGCAGTGAATCCCGGCAGGCCGCTAATTCACCCCTCCACTTT. Residues: CASSESRQAANSPLHF.

V is TRBV7-9 and J is TRBJ2-1; D could derive from TRBD1 or TRBD2 (5 bases each). The germline gives CDR1 SEHNR, CDR2 FQNEAQ (reference sequence). The ends were cut back, 1 base at V and 2 bases at J, with 9 bases in the middle. This CDR3 spans 15 amino acids. The CDR3: CASSLGVGAYNEQFF. The DNA of the CDR3 is TGTGCCAGCAGCTTAGGAGTGGGGGCCTACAATGAGCAGTTCTTC.

This clone was seen a single time. The rearrangement joins TRBV27 to TRBJ2-5; D call uncertain. The CDR3 is made up of 11 amino acids. V was shortened by 6 bases and J by 4 bases, with 6 bases between the two germline ends. Germline V CDR1 and CDR2: MNHEY, SMNVEV (reference sequence). CDR3 sequence reads: CASSVGETQYF. DNA for the CDR3: TGTGCCAGCAGCGTGGGAGAGACCCAGTACTTC.

The chain links TRBV9 to TRBJ1-5; D is unresolved. This CDR3 has 13 amino acids. Germline V lookup: CDR1 SGDLS, CDR2 YYNGEE. V lost 3 bases and J 4 bases, leaving 8 bases between the germline ends. CDR3 protein: CASSATVNQPQHF. The CDR3 DNA follows: TGTGCCAGCAGCGCTACAGTGAATCAGCCCCAGCATTTT.

The chain uses TRBV11-3 and TRBJ1-1; D remains unclear. V was pared by 1 base and J by 3 bases, with 3 bases between. The V gene's germline CDR1 is SGHNT and CDR2 YENEEA. This CDR3 is built from 12 residues. The CDR3 region is CASSLGDTEAFF. In nucleotides, the CDR3 is TGTGCCAGCAGCTTAGGTGACACTGAAGCTTTCTTT.

This sequence joins TRBV19 and TRBJ1-6; possible D gene TRBD1, 5 bases. V lost 3 bases, J lost 7 bases, and 13 bases lay in between. The CDR3 extends over 15 amino acids. CDR1 is LNHDA, CDR2 SQIVND, per germline (reference sequence). The CDR3, as DNA: TGTGCCAGTAGTATCGCAGACAGATCCAATTCACCCCTCCACTTT. Protein sequence: CASSIADRSNSPLHF.

The chain carries TRBV18 and TRBJ2-7; D unresolved. Per germline, CDR1 KGHSH and CDR2 LQKENI. CDR3 length equals 13 residues. The germline V and J ends were trimmed by 3 bases and 3 bases, with 9 bases remaining between them. Here the CDR3 reads CASSPSQFYEQYF. CDR3 nucleotides: TGTGCCAGCTCACCCTCACAGTTCTACGAGCAGTACTTC.

The V call is TRBV2, the J call TRBJ2-7; D is unresolved. The V end was cut by 6 bases, the J end by 1 base, with 7 bases between. The CDR3 loop spans 12 amino acids. From germline, CDR1 is SNHLY and CDR2 FYNNEI. CDR3 sequence (DNA): TGTGCCAGCAGGCTAGGATCCTACGAGCAGTACTTC. It encodes CASRLGSYEQYF.

This sequence joins TRBV10-3 and TRBJ1-2; D not resolved. The CDR3 is 16 amino acids. Deletions cut 3 bases from V and 7 bases from J, with 21 bases between. Germline V lookup: CDR1 ENHRY, CDR2 SYGVKD. The CDR3 nucleotides are TGTGCCATCAGTGATGCCCTCGGACCGTCGACGGGTGGCTACACCTTC. It translates to CAISDALGPSTGGYTF.

This chain joins TRBV9 and TRBJ2-7; 10 bases align to TRBD1. There are 15 residues in the CDR3. Germline V gives CDR1 SGDLS, CDR2 YYNGEE. Trimming took 0 bases from V and 5 from J; bases not matched to a gene: 5. CDR3 nucleotides: TGTGCCAGCAGCGTAGGGGACAGGGGCCTCCACGAGCAGTACTTC. It translates to CASSVGDRGLHEQYF.

V gene TRBV4-1 combines with J gene TRBJ2-5; D is unresolved. The CDR3 has 11 residues. V lost 5 bases and J 5 bases, leaving 6 bases between the germline ends. Germline V gene lookup returns CDR1 MGHRA and CDR2 YSYEKL. Written as DNA, the CDR3 is TGCGCCAGCAGCGATACGGAGACCCAGTACTTC. Translating gives CASSDTETQYF.

The gene calls are TRBV19 and TRBJ2-5, with D maybe TRBD2 (6 bases). Per the germline V gene, CDR1 is LNHDA and CDR2 is SQIVND (reference sequence). CDR3 size: 14 residues. Trimming took off 2 bases at V and 1 base at J, with 8 bases between the two ends. The chain's CDR3 is CASSILGGQETQYF. Written as DNA, the CDR3 is TGTGCCAGTAGTATATTGGGGGGCCAAGAGACCCAGTACTTC.

The gene calls are TRBV7-9 and TRBJ1-1; no clear D gene. V shed 5 bases and J shed 3 bases, with 10 bases lying between them. The CDR3 has 13 residues. CDR1 is SEHNR, CDR2 FQNEAQ, per germline (reference sequence). The CDR3 nucleotides are TGTGCCAGCAGCCACGACGGCGACACTGAAGCTTTCTTT. Protein: CASSHDGDTEAFF.

J is TRBJ2-7 and V is TRBV28; possible D gene TRBD1, 6 bases. Between the trimmed V and J ends, which lost 5 bases and 7 bases, there was a span of 9 bases. Germline assignment: CDR1 MDHEN and CDR2 SYDVKM. CDR3 length: 11 amino acids. CDR3 residues: CASSPQGEQYF. The CDR3 DNA is TGTGCCAGCAGTCCCCAGGGGGAGCAGTACTTC.

The chain joins TRBV2 to TRBJ1-1; maybe TRBD1 (5 bases). Trimming cost V 4 bases and J 1 base, with 10 bases left between them. CDR3 length equals 14 residues. In germline, CDR1 is SNHLY, CDR2 FYNNEI. The CDR3 sequence is CASSVLGPNTEAFF. The CDR3 DNA follows: TGTGCCAGCAGTGTTCTGGGACCGAACACTGAAGCTTTCTTT. The full variable domain, completed using reference TRBV2 and TRBJ1-1, is EPEVTQTPSHQVTQMGQEVILRCVPISNHLYFYWYRQILGQKVEFLVSFYNNEISEKSEIFDDQFSVERPDGSNFTLKIRSTKLEDSAMYFCASSVLGPNTEAFFGQGTRLTVV.

This clone was seen a single time. V and J are TRBV7-2 and TRBJ1-1; D ambiguous. The CDR3 length is 15 residues. The germline V gene has CDR1 SGHTA and CDR2 FQGNSA. The germline V and J ends were trimmed by 0 bases and 6 bases, with 14 bases remaining between them. The CDR3 DNA is TGTGCCAGCAGCTTAGCTCAGACGTGGACTTCTGAAGCTTTCTTT. Protein product: CASSLAQTWTSEAFF.

The rearrangement uses TRBV18 and TRBJ2-7; D not resolved. The CDR3 is made up of 13 amino acids. Germline V gene sequence: CDR1 KGHSH, CDR2 LQKENI. The V end lost 3 bases, the J end lost 5 bases, and 11 bases lay between the germline ends. CDR3 region: CASSPYALDEQYF. CDR3 DNA: TGTGCCAGCTCACCCTACGCCCTCGACGAGCAGTACTTC.

V and J are TRBV6-5 and TRBJ1-2; the D gene is possibly TRBD1 (5 bases). Germline V gives CDR1 MNHEY, CDR2 SVGAGI. The CDR3 is made up of 14 amino acids. Trimming pared 0 bases from V and 6 bases from J, leaving 11 bases between. The CDR3 reads CASSYSRGGDGYTF. The CDR3 DNA is TGTGCCAGCAGTTACTCAAGGGGCGGCGATGGCTACACCTTC.

In nucleotides, the CDR3 is TGTGCCAGCAGCGTAACTAGCGGGGGGGCATTCTACAATGAGCAGTTCTTC. It codes for CASSVTSGGAFYNEQFF. The chain joins TRBV7-2 to TRBJ2-1; 13 bases match TRBD2. The CDR3 covers 17 residues. Germline lookup yields CDR1 SGHTA and CDR2 FQGNSA. Trimming at V came to 5 bases and at J to 3 bases, leaving 7 bases not matched to a gene.